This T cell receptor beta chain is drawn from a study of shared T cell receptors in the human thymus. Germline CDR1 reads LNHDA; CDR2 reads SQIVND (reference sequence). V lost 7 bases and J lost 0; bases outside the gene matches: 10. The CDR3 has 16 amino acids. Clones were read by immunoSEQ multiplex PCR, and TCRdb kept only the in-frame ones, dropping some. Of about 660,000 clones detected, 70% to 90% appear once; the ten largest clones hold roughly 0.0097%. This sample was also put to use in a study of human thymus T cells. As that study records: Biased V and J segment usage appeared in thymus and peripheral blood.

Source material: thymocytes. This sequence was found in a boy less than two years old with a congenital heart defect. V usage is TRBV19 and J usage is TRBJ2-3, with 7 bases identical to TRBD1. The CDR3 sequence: CASNPVGTASTDTQYF. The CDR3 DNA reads TGTGCCAGTAATCCCGTCGGGACAGCTAGCACAGATACGCAGTATTTT. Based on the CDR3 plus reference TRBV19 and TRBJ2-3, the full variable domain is DGGITQSPKYLFRKEGQNVTLSCEQNLNHDAMYWYRQDPGQGLRLIYYSQIVNDFQKGDIAEGYSVSREKKESFPLTVTSAQKNPTAFYLCASNPVGTASTDTQYFGPGTRLTVL.